The 2 T cell receptor beta chains listed next were all sequenced from one sample in a study of blood T cell repertoires in COVID-19. Some clones are missing from TCRdb's copy, which holds only in-frame ones; the method was immunoSEQ multiplex PCR. The sample lists some 200,000 clones; around 87% were seen once. Sequencing used PBMCs or T cells enriched from blood (not recorded which). All receptors come from a man younger than 40 in a cohort exposed to, infected with or recovered from COVID-19 (not recorded which).

The chain links TRBV7-9 to TRBJ2-6, with TRBD2 as a possible D gene (6 bases). V dropped 5 bases and J dropped 0 bases, with 11 bases sitting between them. The germline CDR1 and CDR2 sequences are SEHNR and FQNEAQ (reference sequence). The CDR3 is 16 residues long. This CDR3 is CASSQGGSSGANVLTF. The CDR3 DNA reads TGTGCCAGCAGCCAAGGAGGGAGCTCTGGGGCCAACGTCCTGACTTTC.

This clone appeared once. V is TRBV28 and J is TRBJ1-3; 7 positions match TRBD1. Germline CDR1 and CDR2: MDHEN and SYDVKM. The V gene end was trimmed by 4 bases and the J gene end by 7 bases; junction bases not matched to a gene: 7. CDR3 length: 14 residues. CDR3 in DNA: TGTGCCAGCAGTTCAACAGGGGTTTGGAACACCATATATTTT. It encodes CASSSTGVWNTIYF.